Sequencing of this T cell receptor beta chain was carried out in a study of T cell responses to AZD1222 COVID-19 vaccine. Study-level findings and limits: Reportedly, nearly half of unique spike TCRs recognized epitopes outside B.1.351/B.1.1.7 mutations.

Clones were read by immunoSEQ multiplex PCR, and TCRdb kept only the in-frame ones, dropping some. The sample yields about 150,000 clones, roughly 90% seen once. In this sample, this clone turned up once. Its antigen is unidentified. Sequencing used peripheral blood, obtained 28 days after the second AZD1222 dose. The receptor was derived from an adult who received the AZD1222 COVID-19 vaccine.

The CDR3 sequence is CASSSFPSYEQYF. The CDR3 nucleotides read TGTGCCAGCAGCTCTTTTCCTTCCTACGAGCAGTACTTC. The genes are TRBV7-9 and TRBJ2-7; D unclear. Per germline, CDR1 SEHNR and CDR2 FQNEAQ (reference sequence). Trimming stripped 4 bases from V and 1 base from J, with 8 bases between. The CDR3 covers 13 residues.